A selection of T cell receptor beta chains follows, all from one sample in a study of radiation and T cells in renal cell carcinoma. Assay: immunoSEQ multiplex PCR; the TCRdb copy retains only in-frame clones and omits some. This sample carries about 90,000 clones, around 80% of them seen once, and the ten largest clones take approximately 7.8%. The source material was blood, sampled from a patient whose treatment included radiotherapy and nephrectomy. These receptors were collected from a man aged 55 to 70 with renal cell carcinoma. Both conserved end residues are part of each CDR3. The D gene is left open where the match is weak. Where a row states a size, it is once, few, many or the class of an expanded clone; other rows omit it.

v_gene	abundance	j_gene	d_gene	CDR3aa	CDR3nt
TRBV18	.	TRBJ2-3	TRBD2	CASSPGRGGLADTQYF	TGTGCCAGCTCACCGGGCCGGGGGGGACTGGCAGATACGCAGTATTTT
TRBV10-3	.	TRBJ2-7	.	CAISGGEGSTYEQYF	TGTGCCATCAGTGGAGGTGAGGGATCCACCTACGAGCAGTACTTC
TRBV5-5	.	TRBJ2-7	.	CASSLVSFRDWGPDPYF	TGTGCCAGCAGCTTGGTCTCTTTCCGGGACTGGGGCCCCGATCCGTACTTC
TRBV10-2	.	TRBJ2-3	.	CASRDGTPTDTQYF	TGCGCCAGCAGGGACGGGACTCCCACAGATACGCAGTATTTT
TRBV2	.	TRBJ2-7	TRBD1	CASSGGPTGVYEQYF	TGTGCCAGCAGTGGGGGGCCCACAGGGGTCTACGAGCAGTACTTC
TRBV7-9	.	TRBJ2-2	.	CASSLPGMNTGELFF	TGTGCCAGCAGCTTACCCGGGATGAACACCGGGGAGCTGTTTTTT
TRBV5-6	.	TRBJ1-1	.	CASSLVPGAEAFF	TGTGCCAGCAGCTTGGTGCCGGGGGCTGAAGCTTTCTTT
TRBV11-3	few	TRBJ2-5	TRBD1	CASSYTWRDRGPGETQYF	TGTGCCAGCAGCTATACCTGGAGGGACAGGGGTCCAGGGGAGACCCAGTACTTC
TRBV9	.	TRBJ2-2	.	CASSAPGSGELFF	TGTGCCAGCAGCGCGCCAGGGTCCGGGGAGCTGTTTTTT
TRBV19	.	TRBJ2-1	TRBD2	CASSLLAGGYNEQFF	TGTGCCAGTAGCTTACTAGCGGGAGGGTACAATGAGCAGTTCTTC
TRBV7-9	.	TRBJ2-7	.	CASSPSPRQATYEQYF	TGTGCCAGCAGCCCGTCGCCGAGGCAGGCCACCTACGAGCAGTACTTC
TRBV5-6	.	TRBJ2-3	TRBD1	CASSFGGGQGWTDTQYF	TGTGCCAGCAGCTTCGGTGGTGGACAGGGATGGACAGATACGCAGTATTTT
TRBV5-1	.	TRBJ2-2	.	CASSLANSPNTGELFF	TGCGCCAGCAGCTTGGCCAACTCTCCGAACACCGGGGAGCTGTTTTTT
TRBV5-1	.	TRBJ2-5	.	CASSLTNREGETQYF	TGCGCCAGCAGCTTGACCAATAGGGAAGGGGAGACCCAGTACTTC
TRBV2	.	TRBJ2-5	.	CASSGWGEEGETQYF	TGTGCCAGCAGTGGTTGGGGGGAAGAGGGAGAGACCCAGTACTTC
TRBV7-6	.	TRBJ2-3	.	CASSLAPRNTQYF	TGTGCCAGCAGCTTAGCGCCGAGGAATACGCAGTATTTT
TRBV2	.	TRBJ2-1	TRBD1	CASSEGQGVYNEQFF	TGTGCCAGCAGTGAAGGTCAGGGGGTTTACAATGAGCAGTTCTTC
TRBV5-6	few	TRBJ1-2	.	CASSASGQLYGYTF	TGTGCCAGCAGCGCTTCCGGACAGCTCTATGGCTACACCTTC
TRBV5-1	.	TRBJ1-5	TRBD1	CASSLGQSNQPQHF	TGCGCCAGCAGCCTGGGACAGTCGAATCAGCCCCAGCATTTT
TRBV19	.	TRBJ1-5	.	CASSIARGAQQPQHF	TGTGCCAGTAGTATAGCGAGGGGCGCTCAACAGCCCCAGCATTTT
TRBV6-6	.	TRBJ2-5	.	CASSYLVGGETQYF	TGTGCCAGCAGTTACCTTGTCGGGGGAGAGACCCAGTACTTC
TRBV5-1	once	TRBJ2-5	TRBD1	CASSWTPGQGEETQYF	TGCGCCAGCAGCTGGACTCCGGGACAGGGGGAAGAGACCCAGTACTTC
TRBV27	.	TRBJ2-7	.	CASSPPRLDEQYF	TGTGCCAGCAGTCCCCCCCGATTAGACGAGCAGTACTTC
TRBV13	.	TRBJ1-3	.	CASTVTGLPGNTIYF	TGTGCCAGCACGGTGACAGGCCTCCCTGGAAACACCATATATTTT
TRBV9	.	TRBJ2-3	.	CASSTRESDTQYF	TGTGCCAGCAGCACACGGGAGTCAGATACGCAGTATTTT
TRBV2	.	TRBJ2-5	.	CASRKGTVKSQETQYF	TGTGCCAGCAGGAAGGGGACTGTTAAATCCCAAGAGACCCAGTACTTC
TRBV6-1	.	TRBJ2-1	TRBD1	CASSEAQGALYNEQFF	TGTGCCAGCAGTGAAGCGCAGGGGGCCCTCTACAATGAGCAGTTCTTC
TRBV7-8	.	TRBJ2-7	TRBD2	CASSTRLASYEQYF	TGTGCCAGCAGCACCAGACTAGCCTCCTACGAGCAGTACTTC
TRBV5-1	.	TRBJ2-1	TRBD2	CASSLAGGRANEQFF	TGCGCCAGCAGCCTAGCGGGAGGCAGGGCAAATGAGCAGTTCTTC
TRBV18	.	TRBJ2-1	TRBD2	CASFPSVAGGPTEQFF	TGTGCCAGCTTCCCTTCCGTAGCGGGAGGGCCTACTGAGCAGTTCTTC
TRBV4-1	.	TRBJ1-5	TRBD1	CASSQQGAAQPQHF	TGCGCCAGCAGCCAACAGGGGGCGGCTCAGCCCCAGCATTTT
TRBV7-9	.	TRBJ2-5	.	CASSRRARGETQYF	TGTGCCAGCAGCCGACGGGCTAGGGGGGAGACCCAGTACTTC
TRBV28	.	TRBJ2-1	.	CASSLLYNEQFF	TGTGCCAGCAGTCTGTTATACAATGAGCAGTTCTTC
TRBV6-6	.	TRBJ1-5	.	CASTEEEGIYQPQHF	TGTGCCAGCACCGAAGAGGAGGGGATTTATCAGCCCCAGCATTTT
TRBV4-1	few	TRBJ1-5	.	CASSQDPQSNQPQHF	TGCGCCAGCAGCCAAGATCCCCAGTCCAATCAGCCCCAGCATTTT
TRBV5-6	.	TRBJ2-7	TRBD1	CASSLGQGPFEQYF	TGTGCCAGCAGCTTGGGACAGGGGCCCTTCGAGCAGTACTTC
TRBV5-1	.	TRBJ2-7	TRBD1	CASSLMDRVVEQYF	TGCGCCAGCAGCTTGATGGACAGGGTGGTCGAGCAGTACTTC
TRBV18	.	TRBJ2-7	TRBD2	CASSPTSGSYEQYF	TGTGCCAGCTCACCAACTAGCGGGAGCTACGAGCAGTACTTC
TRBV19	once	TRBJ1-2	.	CASRNQGIYVDGYTF	TGTGCCAGTAGGAACCAGGGAATTTATGTTGATGGCTACACCTTC
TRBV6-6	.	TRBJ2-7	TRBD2	CASSYGTSGTYEQYF	TGTGCCAGCAGTTACGGAACTAGCGGTACCTACGAGCAGTACTTC
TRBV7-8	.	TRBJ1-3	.	CASSSRLRGPSGNTIYF	TGTGCCAGCAGCTCGCGATTGAGGGGACCCTCTGGAAACACCATATATTTT
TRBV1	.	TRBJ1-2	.	CTSRGRSGGYTF	TGCACCAGCAGGGGACGGTCGGGGGGCTACACCTTC
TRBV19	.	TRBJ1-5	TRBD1	CASSPTGGNQPQHF	TGTGCCAGTAGTCCCACAGGGGGCAATCAGCCCCAGCATTTT
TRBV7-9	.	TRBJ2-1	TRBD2	CASSPSGRYSYNEQFF	TGTGCCAGCAGCCCTAGCGGGAGGTACTCCTACAATGAGCAGTTCTTC
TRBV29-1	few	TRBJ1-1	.	CSVRDSRRAEAFF	TGCAGCGTTCGAGACAGCCGGCGGGCTGAAGCTTTCTTT
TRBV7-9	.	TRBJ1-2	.	CASSLDSGGDGYTF	TGTGCCAGCAGCTTAGACTCGGGCGGGGATGGCTACACCTTC
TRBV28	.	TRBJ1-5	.	CASSRQVGNQPQHF	TGTGCCAGCAGCCGACAGGTAGGCAATCAGCCCCAGCATTTT
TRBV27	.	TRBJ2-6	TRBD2	CASSWRGEGGANVLTF	TGTGCCAGCAGTTGGAGAGGGGAGGGTGGGGCCAACGTCCTGACTTTC
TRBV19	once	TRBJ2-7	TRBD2	CASSIGTSGAYEQYF	TGTGCCAGTAGTATAGGTACTAGCGGAGCCTACGAGCAGTACTTC
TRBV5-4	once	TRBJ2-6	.	CASSSTPRAGANVLTF	TGTGCCAGCAGCTCCACTCCTAGGGCTGGGGCCAACGTCCTGACTTTC
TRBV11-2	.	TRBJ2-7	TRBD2	CASRSIAGETYEQYF	TGTGCCAGCAGAAGTATAGCGGGAGAGACCTACGAGCAGTACTTC
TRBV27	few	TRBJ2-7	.	CASSSITGRRYEQYF	TGTGCCAGCAGCTCTATTACAGGGAGGAGGTACGAGCAGTACTTC
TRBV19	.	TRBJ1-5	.	CASSRGREQPQHF	TGTGCCAGTAGTCGGGGTCGAGAACAGCCCCAGCATTTT
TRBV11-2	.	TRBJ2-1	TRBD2	CASSYQREGNEQFF	TGTGCCAGCAGCTACCAGCGGGAGGGAAATGAGCAGTTCTTC
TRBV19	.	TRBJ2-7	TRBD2	CASSSPGLAGVRSEQYF	TGTGCCAGTAGTTCTCCGGGACTAGCGGGAGTACGCTCCGAGCAGTACTTC
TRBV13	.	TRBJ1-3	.	CASSPNPGNTIYF	TGTGCCAGCAGTCCTAACCCTGGAAACACCATATATTTT
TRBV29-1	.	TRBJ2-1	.	CSVEAGTWQFF	TGCAGCGTTGAGGCCGGGACCTGGCAGTTCTTC
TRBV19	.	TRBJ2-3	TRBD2	CASRTLASAGGADTQYF	TGTGCCAGTAGAACCCTCGCTTCCGCGGGAGGAGCAGATACGCAGTATTTT
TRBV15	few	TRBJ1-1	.	CATSRATVEQAFF	TGTGCCACCAGCAGAGCGACAGTCGAACAAGCTTTCTTT
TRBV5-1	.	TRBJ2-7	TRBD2	CASSLGTSGEQYF	TGCGCCAGCAGCTTGGGGACTAGCGGTGAGCAGTACTTC